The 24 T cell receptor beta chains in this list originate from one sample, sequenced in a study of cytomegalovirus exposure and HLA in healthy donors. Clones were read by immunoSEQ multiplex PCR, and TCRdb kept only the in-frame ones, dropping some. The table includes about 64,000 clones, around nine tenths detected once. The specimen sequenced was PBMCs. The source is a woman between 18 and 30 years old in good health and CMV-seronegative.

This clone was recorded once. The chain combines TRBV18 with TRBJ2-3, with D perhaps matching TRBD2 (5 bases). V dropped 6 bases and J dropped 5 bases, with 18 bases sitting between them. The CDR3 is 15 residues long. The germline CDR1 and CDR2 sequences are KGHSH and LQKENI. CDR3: CASSPGPNEGDTQYF. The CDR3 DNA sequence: TGTGCCAGCTCCCCCGGGCCCAACGAGGGAGATACGCAGTATTTT.

As DNA, the CDR3 is TGCAGCGTCCCCACTAGCGGGGTTTTCAATGAGCAGTTCTTC. Translating it yields CSVPTSGVFNEQFF. V and J are TRBV29-1 and TRBJ2-1, with 10 bases matching TRBD2. Germline CDR1 reads SQVTM; CDR2 reads ANQGSEA. The CDR3 runs 14 residues. J gave up 6 bases and V 6 bases, and 8 bases lay outside the gene matches.

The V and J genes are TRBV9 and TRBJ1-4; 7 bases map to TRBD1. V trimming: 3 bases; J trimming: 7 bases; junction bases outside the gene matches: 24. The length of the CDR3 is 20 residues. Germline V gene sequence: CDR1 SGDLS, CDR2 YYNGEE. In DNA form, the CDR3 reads TGTGCCAGCAGCGCGATAGACGACAGGGTGGGGGGTCGACGTAGTGAAAAACTGTTTTTT. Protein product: CASSAIDDRVGGRRSEKLFF.

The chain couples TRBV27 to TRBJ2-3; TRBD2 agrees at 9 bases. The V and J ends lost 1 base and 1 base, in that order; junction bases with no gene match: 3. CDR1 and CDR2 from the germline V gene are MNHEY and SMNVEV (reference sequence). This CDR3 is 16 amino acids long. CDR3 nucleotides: TGTGCCAGCAGTTTATATGCGGGAGGGGGCACAGATACGCAGTATTTT. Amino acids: CASSLYAGGGTDTQYF.

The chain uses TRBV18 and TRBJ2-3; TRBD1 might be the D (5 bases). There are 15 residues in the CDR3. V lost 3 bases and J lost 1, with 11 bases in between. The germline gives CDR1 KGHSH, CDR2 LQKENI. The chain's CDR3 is CASSPLKGGTDTQYF. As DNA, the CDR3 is TGTGCCAGCTCACCGCTGAAAGGGGGCACAGATACGCAGTATTTT.

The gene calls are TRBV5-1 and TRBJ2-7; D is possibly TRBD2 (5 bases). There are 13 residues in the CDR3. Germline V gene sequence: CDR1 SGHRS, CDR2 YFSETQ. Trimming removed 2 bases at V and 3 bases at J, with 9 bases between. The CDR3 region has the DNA TGCGCCAGCAGCTTCGGACTGATCTACGAGCAGTACTTC. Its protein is CASSFGLIYEQYF.

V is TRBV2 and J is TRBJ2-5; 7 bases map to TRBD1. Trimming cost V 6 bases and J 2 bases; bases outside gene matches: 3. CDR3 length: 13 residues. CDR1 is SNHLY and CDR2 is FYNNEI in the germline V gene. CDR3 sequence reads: CASSEGQQETQYF. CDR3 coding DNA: TGTGCCAGCAGCGAGGGACAGCAAGAGACCCAGTACTTC.

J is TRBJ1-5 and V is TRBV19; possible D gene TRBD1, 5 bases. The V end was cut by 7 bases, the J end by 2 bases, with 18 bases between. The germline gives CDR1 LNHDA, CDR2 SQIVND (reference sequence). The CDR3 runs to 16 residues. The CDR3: CASTLRGGIGNQPQHF. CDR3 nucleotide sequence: TGTGCCAGTACCCTCCGGGGGGGTATTGGCAATCAGCCCCAGCATTTT. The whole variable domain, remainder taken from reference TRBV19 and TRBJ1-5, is DGGITQSPKYLFRKEGQNVTLSCEQNLNHDAMYWYRQDPGQGLRLIYYSQIVNDFQKGDIAEGYSVSREKKESFPLTVTSAQKNPTAFYLCASTLRGGIGNQPQHFGDGTRLSIL.

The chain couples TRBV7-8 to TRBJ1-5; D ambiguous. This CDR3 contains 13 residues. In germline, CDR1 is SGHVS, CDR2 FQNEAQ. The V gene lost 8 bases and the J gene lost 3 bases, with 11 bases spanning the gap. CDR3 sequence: CASRLQVNQPQHF. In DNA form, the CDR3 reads TGTGCCAGCCGATTGCAGGTCAATCAGCCCCAGCATTTT.

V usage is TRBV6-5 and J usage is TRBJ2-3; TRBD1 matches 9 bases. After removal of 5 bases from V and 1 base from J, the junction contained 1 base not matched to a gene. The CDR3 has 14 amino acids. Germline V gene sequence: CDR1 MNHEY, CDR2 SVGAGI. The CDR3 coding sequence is TGTGCCAGCAGTAGACAGGGGGGCACAGATACGCAGTATTTT. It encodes CASSRQGGTDTQYF.

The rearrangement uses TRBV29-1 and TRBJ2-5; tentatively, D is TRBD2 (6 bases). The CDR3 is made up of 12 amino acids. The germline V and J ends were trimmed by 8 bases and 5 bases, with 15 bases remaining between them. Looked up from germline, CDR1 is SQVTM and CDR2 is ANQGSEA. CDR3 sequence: CSSAWGRETQYF. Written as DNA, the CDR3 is TGCAGCTCGGCGTGGGGGAGGGAGACCCAGTACTTC.

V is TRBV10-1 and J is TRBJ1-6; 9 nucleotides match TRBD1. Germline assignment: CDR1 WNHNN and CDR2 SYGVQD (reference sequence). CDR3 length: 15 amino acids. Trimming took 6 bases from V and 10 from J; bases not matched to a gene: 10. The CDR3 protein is CASRVRDRVYSPLHF. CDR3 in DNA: TGCGCCAGCAGGGTCCGGGACAGGGTATACTCACCCCTCCACTTT.

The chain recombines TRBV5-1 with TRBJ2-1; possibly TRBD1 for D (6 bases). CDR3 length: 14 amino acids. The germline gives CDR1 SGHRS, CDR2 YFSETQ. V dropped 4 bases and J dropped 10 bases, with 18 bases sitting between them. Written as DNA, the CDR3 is TGCGCCAGCAGCATAGGACAGTCAGGCGTAGAGCAGTTCTTC. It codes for CASSIGQSGVEQFF.

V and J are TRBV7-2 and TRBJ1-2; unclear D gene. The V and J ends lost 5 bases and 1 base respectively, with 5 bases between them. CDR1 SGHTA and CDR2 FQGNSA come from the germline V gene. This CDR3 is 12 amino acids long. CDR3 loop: CASSLLNYGYTF. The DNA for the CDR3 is TGTGCCAGCAGCCTACTTAACTATGGCTACACCTTC.

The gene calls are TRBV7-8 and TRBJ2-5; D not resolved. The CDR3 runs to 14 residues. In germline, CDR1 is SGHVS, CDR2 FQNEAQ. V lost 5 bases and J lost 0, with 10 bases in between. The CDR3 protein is CASSATSYQETQYF. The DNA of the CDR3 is TGTGCCAGCAGCGCGACATCGTACCAAGAGACCCAGTACTTC.

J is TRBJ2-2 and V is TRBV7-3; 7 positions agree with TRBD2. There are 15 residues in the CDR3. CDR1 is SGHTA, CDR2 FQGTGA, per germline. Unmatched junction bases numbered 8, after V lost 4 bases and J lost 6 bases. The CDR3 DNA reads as TGTGCCAGCAGCTCCCCTAGACTAGCCCCCGGGGAGCTGTTTTTT. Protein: CASSSPRLAPGELFF.

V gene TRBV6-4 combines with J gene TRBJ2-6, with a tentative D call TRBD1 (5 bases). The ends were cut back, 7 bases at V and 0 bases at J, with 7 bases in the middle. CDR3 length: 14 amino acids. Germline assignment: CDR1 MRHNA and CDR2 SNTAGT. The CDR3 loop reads CASKDSSGANVLTF. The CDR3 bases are TGTGCCAGCAAAGACAGCTCTGGGGCCAACGTCCTGACTTTC.

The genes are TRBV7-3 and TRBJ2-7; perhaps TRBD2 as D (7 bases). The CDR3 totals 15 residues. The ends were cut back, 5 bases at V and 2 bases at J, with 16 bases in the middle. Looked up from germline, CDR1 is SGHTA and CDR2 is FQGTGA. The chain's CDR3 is CASSPGGGGTYEQYF. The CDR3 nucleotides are TGTGCCAGCAGCCCCGGGGGCGGGGGAACCTACGAGCAGTACTTC.

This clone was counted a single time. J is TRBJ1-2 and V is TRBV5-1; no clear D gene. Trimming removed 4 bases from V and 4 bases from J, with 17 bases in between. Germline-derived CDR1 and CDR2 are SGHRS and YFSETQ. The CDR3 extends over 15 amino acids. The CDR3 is CASSPDVGAAYGYTF. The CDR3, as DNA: TGCGCCAGCAGCCCGGACGTGGGAGCAGCCTATGGCTACACCTTC.

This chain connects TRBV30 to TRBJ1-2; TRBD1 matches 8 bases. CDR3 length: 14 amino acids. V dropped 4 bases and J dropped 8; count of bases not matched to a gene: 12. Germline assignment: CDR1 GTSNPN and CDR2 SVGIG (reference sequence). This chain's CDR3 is CAWKRRQGASGYTF. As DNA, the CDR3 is TGTGCCTGGAAACGACGGCAGGGGGCTTCAGGCTACACCTTC.

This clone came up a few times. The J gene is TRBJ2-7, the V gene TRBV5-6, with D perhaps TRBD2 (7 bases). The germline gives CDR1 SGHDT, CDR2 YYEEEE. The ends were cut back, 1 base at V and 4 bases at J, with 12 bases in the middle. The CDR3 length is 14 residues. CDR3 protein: CASSLTGGLYEQYF. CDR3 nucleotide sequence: TGTGCCAGCAGCTTGACGGGGGGCCTTTACGAGCAGTACTTC.

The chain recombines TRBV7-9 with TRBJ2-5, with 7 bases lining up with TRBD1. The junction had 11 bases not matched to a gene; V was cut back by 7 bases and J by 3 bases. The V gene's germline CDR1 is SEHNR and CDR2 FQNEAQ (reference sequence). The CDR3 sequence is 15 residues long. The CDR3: CASIRKWQGEETQYF. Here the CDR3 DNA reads TGTGCCAGCATCCGAAAGTGGCAGGGGGAAGAGACCCAGTACTTC.

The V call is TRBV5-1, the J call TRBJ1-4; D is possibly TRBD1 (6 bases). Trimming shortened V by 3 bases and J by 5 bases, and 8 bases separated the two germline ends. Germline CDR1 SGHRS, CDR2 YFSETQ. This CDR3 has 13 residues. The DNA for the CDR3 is TGCGCCAGCAGCTCAGGGGTAAATGAAAAACTGTTTTTT. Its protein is CASSSGVNEKLFF.

CDR3 sequence: CASSLRQGGNEQYF. CDR3 sequence (DNA): TGTGCCAGCAGTTTAAGACAGGGGGGGAACGAGCAGTACTTC. The rearrangement joins TRBV27 to TRBJ2-7, with 9 bases that match TRBD1. The germline V gene encodes CDR1 MNHEY and CDR2 SMNVEV (reference sequence). V was clipped by 2 bases and J by 5 bases; unmatched bases: 4. CDR3 size: 14 residues.